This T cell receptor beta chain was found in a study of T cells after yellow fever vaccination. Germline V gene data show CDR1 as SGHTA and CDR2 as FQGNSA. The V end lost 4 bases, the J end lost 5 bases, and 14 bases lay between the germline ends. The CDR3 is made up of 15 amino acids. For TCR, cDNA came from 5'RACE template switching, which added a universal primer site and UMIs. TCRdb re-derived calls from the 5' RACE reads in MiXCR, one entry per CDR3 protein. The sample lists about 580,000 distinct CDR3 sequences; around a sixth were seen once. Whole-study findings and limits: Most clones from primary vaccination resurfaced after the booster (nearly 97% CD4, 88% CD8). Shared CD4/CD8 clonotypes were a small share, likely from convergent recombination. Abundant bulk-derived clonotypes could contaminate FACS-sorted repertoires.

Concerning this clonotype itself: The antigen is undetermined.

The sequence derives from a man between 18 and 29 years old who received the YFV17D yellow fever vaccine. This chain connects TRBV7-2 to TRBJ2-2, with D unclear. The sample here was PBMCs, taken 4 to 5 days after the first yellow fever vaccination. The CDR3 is CASSYRRSSTGELFF. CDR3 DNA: TGTGCCAGCAGCTACCGACGAAGCAGTACCGGGGAGCTGTTTTTT.